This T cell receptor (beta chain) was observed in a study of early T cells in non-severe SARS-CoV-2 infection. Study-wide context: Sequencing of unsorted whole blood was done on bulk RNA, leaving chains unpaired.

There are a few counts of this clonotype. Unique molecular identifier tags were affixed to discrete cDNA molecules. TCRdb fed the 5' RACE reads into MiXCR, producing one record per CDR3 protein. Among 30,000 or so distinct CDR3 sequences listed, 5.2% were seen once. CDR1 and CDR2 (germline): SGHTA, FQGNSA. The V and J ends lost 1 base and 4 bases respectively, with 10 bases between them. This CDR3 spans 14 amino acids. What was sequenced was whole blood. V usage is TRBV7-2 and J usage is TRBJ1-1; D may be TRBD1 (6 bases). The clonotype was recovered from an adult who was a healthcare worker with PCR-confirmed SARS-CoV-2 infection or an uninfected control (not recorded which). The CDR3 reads CASSLDRAGTEAFF. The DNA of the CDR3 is TGTGCCAGCAGCTTAGACAGGGCGGGCACTGAAGCTTTCTTT.